This T cell receptor beta chain was retrieved from a study of cytomegalovirus exposure and HLA in healthy donors. Regarding this clone: Its antigen remains unknown.

Study results and caveats: Earlier findings revealed that most TCR beta V segments proved productive either about 87% or about 30% of the time. As a later analysis showed, several of the most significant clusters appeared to be linked to common viral pathogens.

Vbeta (60) and Jbeta (13) primers were used in the PCR. Method: immunoSEQ multiplex PCR; TCRdb's copy keeps in-frame clones and lacks some. The sample includes some 190,000 clones, roughly 77% of them seen just once. CDR3 length: 16 amino acids. Looked up from germline, CDR1 is MDHEN and CDR2 is SYDVKM. Trimming cost V 5 bases and J 1 base, with 17 bases left between them. The sequence derives from a man aged 30-40 years in good health and CMV-seropositive. V is TRBV28 and J is TRBJ1-1, with D perhaps matching TRBD1 (6 bases). Source material: PBMCs. The CDR3: CASSPQGLGKNTEAFF. The CDR3 DNA is TGTGCCAGCAGTCCCCAGGGGTTGGGGAAGAACACTGAAGCTTTCTTT.